The source of this T cell receptor beta chain is a study of CD8 T cells in Susac syndrome. With random hexamers, 0.5 to 1 ug RNA was reverse transcribed. Coverage of TCR beta CDR3 amplification by immunoSEQ multiplex PCR extended to 54 Vbeta and 13 Jbeta. TCRdb itself ran the immunoSEQ multiplex PCR reads through MiXCR, one entry per CDR3 protein. The profile shows about 190,000 distinct CDR3 sequences, approximately 95% of them singletons. General observations from the study: Susac-specific public clones in total CD8+ repertoires numbered about 17; in CD8+ TEMRA repertoires, they numbered about five.

CD8+ and CD4+ T cells taken from blood had their TCR beta sequenced. About this clonotype itself: Its antigen remains unidentified.

CDR3 size: 17 residues. CDR1 is KGHDR, CDR2 SFDVKD, per germline. J lost 1 base, V lost 3 bases, and 8 bases had no gene match. This TCR was recovered from a human donor with Susac syndrome. The rearrangement joins TRBV24-1 to TRBJ1-5; 7 bases line up with TRBD1. Sequencing was performed on CD8+ T cells from PBMCs. In DNA form, the CDR3 reads TGTGCCACCAGTGATGGATGGGGGACAGACAGCAATCAGCCCCAGCATTTT. It encodes CATSDGWGTDSNQPQHF.